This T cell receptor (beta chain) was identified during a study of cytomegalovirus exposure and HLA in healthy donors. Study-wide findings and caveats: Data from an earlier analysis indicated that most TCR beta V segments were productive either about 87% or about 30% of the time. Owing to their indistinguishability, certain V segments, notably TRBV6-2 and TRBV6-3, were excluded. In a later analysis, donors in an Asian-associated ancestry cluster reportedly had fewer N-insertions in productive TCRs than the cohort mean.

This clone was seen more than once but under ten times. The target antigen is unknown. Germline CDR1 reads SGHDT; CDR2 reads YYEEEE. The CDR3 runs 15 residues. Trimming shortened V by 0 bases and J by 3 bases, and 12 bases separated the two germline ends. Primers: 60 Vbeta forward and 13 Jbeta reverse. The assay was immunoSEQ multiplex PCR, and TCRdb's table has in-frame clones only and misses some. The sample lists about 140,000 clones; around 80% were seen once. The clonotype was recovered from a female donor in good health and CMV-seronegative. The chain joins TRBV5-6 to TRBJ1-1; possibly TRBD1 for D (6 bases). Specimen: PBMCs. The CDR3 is CASSLVSGAYTEAFF. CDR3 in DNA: TGTGCCAGCAGCTTGGTATCAGGGGCGTACACTGAAGCTTTCTTT.